The following is a T cell receptor beta chain sequence with its context. Its antigen is unknown. The CDR3 is 12 amino acids. V lost 8 bases and J lost 3; bases outside the gene matches: 4. CDR1 MDHEN and CDR2 SYDVKM come from the germline V gene. RNA transcripts served as the template for amplifying TCR beta CDR3 regions. TCR CDR3 regions were first amplified by RT-PCR with HTBI primers. TCRdb re-analysed the multiplex PCR reads in MiXCR, keeping a single row per CDR3 protein. The table includes fewer than 800,000 distinct CDR3 sequences, 15% to 20% detected once. Isolation of PBMCs was performed on about 10 ml fresh peripheral blood. These data are taken from a study of T cells in Graves' hyperthyroidism and ophthalmopathy. Looking at the study overall: At initial diagnosis, before any treatment had begun, peripheral blood was obtained.

Study outcomes and limitations: In the blood, most expanded thyroid clonotypes above 0.001 appeared as well.

Sequenced material: blood. The V and J genes are TRBV28 and TRBJ2-7; TRBD1 matches at 7 bases. The receptor's source is a man in his late teens or twenties with Graves' hyperthyroidism. CDR3 coding DNA: TGTGCCAGCTGGGACAGACACTACGAGCAGTACTTC. Amino acids: CASWDRHYEQYF.